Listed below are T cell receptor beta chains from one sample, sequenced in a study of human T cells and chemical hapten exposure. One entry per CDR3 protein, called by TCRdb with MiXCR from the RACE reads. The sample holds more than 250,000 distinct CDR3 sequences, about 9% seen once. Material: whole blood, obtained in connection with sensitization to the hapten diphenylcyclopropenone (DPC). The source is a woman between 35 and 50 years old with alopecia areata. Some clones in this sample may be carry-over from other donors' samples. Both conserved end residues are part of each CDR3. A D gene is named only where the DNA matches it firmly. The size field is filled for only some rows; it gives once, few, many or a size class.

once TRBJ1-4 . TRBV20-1 CSASPGFEKLFF TGCAGTGCTAGCCCGGGTTTTGAAAAACTGTTTTTT
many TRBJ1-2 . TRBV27 CATISSDLPPRGYTF TGTGCCACCATAAGTTCGGATCTCCCTCCGAGAGGCTACACCTTC
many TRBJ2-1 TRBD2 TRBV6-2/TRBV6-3 CASSPGGGREQFF TGTGCCAGCTCTCCCGGGGGAGGGCGTGAGCAGTTCTTC
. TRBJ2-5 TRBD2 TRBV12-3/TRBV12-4 CASSFAGGETQYF TGTGCCAGCAGTTTCGCGGGAGGGGAGACCCAGTACTTC
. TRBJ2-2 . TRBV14 CASSQAGSGTGELFF TGTGCCAGCAGCCAAGCCGGAAGCGGGACCGGGGAGCTGTTTTTT
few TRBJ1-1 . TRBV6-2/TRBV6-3 CASSSSPPRGAEAFF TGTGCCAGCAGTTCTTCTCCTCCTCGGGGGGCTGAAGCTTTCTTT
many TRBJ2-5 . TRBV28 CASSRQLGRRETQYF TGTGCCAGCAGTCGCCAACTAGGACGGCGGGAGACCCAGTACTTC
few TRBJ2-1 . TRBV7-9 CASSAGSGPGNEQFF TGTGCCAGCAGCGCTGGCTCGGGGCCGGGGAATGAGCAGTTCTTC
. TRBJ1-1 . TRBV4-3 CASSQESQGTEAFF TGCGCCAGCAGCCAAGAGAGCCAGGGAACTGAAGCTTTCTTT
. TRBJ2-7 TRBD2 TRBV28 CASTGTSGRAVWQYF TGTGCCAGCACTGGGACTAGCGGGAGAGCCGTCTGGCAGTACTTC
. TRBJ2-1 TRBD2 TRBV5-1 CASSVFGTSADEQFF TGCGCCAGCAGCGTATTCGGGACTAGCGCCGATGAGCAGTTCTTC
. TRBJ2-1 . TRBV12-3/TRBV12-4 CASSQRNNEQFF TGTGCCAGCAGCCAGCGGAACAATGAGCAGTTCTTC
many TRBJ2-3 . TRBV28 CASSPIGEAGFTDTQYF TGTGCCAGCAGTCCAATCGGGGAGGCGGGGTTCACAGATACGCAGTATTTT
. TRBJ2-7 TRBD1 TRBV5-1 CASSLTQGAREQYF TGCGCCAGCAGCTTAACTCAGGGGGCGCGGGAGCAGTACTTC
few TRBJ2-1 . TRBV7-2 CASSINSAAAFF TGTGCCAGCAGCATAAACTCGGCTGCGGCGTTCTTC
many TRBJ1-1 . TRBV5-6 CASSLAGKTEAFF TGTGCCAGCAGCTTGGCTGGGAAAACTGAAGCTTTCTTT
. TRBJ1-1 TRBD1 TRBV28 CASSPPGQGSTEAFF TGTGCCAGCAGTCCACCCGGACAGGGCAGCACTGAAGCTTTCTTT
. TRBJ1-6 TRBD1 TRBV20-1 CSARGTGESSYNSPLHF TGCAGTGCTAGAGGGACAGGGGAGAGCTCCTATAATTCACCCCTCCACTTT
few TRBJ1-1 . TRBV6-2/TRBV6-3 CASSWGTEAFF TGTGCCAGCAGCTGGGGGACTGAAGCTTTCTTT
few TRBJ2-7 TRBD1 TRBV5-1 CASSSYPGQAYEQYF TGCGCCAGCAGCTCCTACCCGGGACAGGCCTACGAGCAGTACTTC
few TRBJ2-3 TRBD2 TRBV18 CASSWREIADTQYF TGTGCCAGCTCATGGCGGGAGATTGCAGATACGCAGTATTTT
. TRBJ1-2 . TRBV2 CASSEGTNYGYTF TGTGCCAGCAGTGAAGGCACGAACTATGGCTACACCTTC
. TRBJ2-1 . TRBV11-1 CASSLKGLAQGEQFF TGTGCCAGCAGCCTGAAGGGACTTGCCCAAGGGGAGCAGTTCTTC
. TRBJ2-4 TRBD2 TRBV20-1 CSARELADKNIQYF TGCAGTGCTAGGGAACTAGCGGACAAAAACATTCAGTACTTC
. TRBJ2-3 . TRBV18 CASSPPRLGDTQYF TGTGCCAGCTCACCACCCCGGCTGGGGGATACGCAGTATTTT
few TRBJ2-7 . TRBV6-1 CASGFYEQYF TGTGCCAGCGGGTTTTACGAGCAGTACTTC
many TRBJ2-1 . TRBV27 CASSLRGNEQFF TGTGCCAGCAGTTTAAGGGGCAATGAGCAGTTCTTC
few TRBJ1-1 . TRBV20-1 CSAKRELNTEAFF TGCAGTGCTAAAAGGGAACTGAACACTGAAGCTTTCTTT
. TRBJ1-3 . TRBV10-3 CAIRDQSSGNTIYF TGTGCCATCCGGGACCAGAGCTCTGGAAACACCATATATTTT
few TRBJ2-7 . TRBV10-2 CASSAALTYEQYF TGCGCCAGCAGTGCGGCGCTGACCTACGAGCAGTACTTC
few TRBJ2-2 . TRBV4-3 CASSQDRWVPAPGELFF TGCGCCAGCAGCCAAGATCGGTGGGTCCCAGCTCCCGGGGAGCTGTTTTTT
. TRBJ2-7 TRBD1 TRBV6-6 CASSYSRGTANYEQYF TGTGCCAGCAGTTACTCCCGAGGGACAGCAAACTACGAGCAGTACTTC
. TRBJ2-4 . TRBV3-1 CASSQLMSWGADIQYF TGTGCCAGCAGCCAACTAATGTCCTGGGGGGCTGACATTCAGTACTTC
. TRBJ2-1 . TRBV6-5 CASSFSDEQFF TGTGCCAGCAGTTTCAGTGATGAGCAGTTCTTC
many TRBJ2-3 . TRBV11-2 CASSLYKADTQYF TGTGCCAGCAGCTTATATAAAGCAGATACGCAGTATTTT
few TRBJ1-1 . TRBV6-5 CASSYSGGTNTEAFF TGTGCCAGCAGTTACTCAGGGGGTACGAACACTGAAGCTTTCTTT
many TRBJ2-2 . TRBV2 CASRAPGELFF TGTGCCAGCCGCGCCCCCGGGGAGCTGTTTTTT
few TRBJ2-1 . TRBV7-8 CASIPGTSVHEQFF TGTGCCAGCATCCCCGGGACTTCTGTCCATGAGCAGTTCTTC
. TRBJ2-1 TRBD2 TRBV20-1 CSAPNGRSYNEQFF TGCAGTGCCCCGAACGGGAGGTCCTACAATGAGCAGTTCTTC
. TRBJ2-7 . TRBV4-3 CASSPSMGSYEQYF TGCGCCAGCAGCCCGAGCATGGGGTCCTACGAGCAGTACTTC
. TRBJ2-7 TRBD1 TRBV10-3 CAISVSPRQGGEQYF TGTGCCATCAGTGTAAGCCCCCGACAGGGCGGCGAGCAGTACTTC
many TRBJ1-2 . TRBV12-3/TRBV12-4 CASSPRVFYYGYTF TGTGCCAGCAGTCCGAGGGTGTTCTACTATGGCTACACCTTC
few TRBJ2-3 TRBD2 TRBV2 CASSVPAGAVDTQYF TGTGCCAGCAGTGTTCCAGCGGGGGCGGTAGATACGCAGTATTTT
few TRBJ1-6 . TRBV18 CASSPGGGDSPLHF TGTGCCAGCTCACCAGGGGGGGGTGACTCACCCCTCCACTTT
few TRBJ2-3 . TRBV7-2 CVSSLFPAGQAFTDTQYF TGTGTCAGCAGCTTATTTCCCGCTGGGCAGGCCTTCACAGATACGCAGTATTTT